This entry describes one TCR beta chain. The CDR3 consists of 13 residues. V dropped 5 bases and J dropped 1 base, with 7 bases sitting between them. The sample comes from a study of blood T cell repertoires in COVID-19. Study overall: From the United States, Italy and Spain came samples of acute and convalescent COVID-19. PBMCs, B-cell-depleted T cells, or T cells provided the cDNA or gDNA that made up the material.

Authors' data handling: Counts of nucleated cells, estimated from reference gene primer amplification, were obtained. The method was immunoSEQ multiplex PCR; TCRdb's version includes in-frame clones alone and lacks a portion of them. V, J and clone size are taken as reported in that table, and D and trimming were inferred from the DNA itself. This sample carries roughly 80,000 clones, around four fifths of them seen once, and the ten largest clones take about 18%. The V call is TRBV12-3 or TRBV12-4, the J call TRBJ2-3, with D unresolved. The origin of this receptor is a woman aged 55-70 years with acute or convalescent COVID-19. Sequenced input: peripheral blood. The CDR3 nucleotides read TGTGCCAGCAGTCAGGCCGGCACAGATACGCAGTATTTT. It is translated as CASSQAGTDTQYF.